This T cell receptor (beta chain) was identified during a study of siplizumab effects on memory and regulatory T cells. Sequencing was performed with immunoSEQ multiplex PCR; in TCRdb, only in-frame clones are kept and a portion is missing. The sample holds more than 70,000 clones, 85% to 95% seen once. After removal of 5 bases from V and 5 bases from J, the junction contained 2 bases not matched to a gene. The CDR3 length is 12 residues. Germline V gives CDR1 LNHDA, CDR2 SQIVND (reference sequence). Source material: CD8+ T cells sorted from blood. J is TRBJ1-1 and V is TRBV19, with 7 bases identical to TRBD1. This TCR was sampled from a human donor in good health. CDR3 residues: CASSFRGTEAFF. The CDR3 DNA follows: TGTGCCAGTAGTTTCAGGGGGACTGAAGCTTTCTTT. Based on the CDR3 plus reference TRBV19 and TRBJ1-1, the full variable domain is DGGITQSPKYLFRKEGQNVTLSCEQNLNHDAMYWYRQDPGQGLRLIYYSQIVNDFQKGDIAEGYSVSREKKESFPLTVTSAQKNPTAFYLCASSFRGTEAFFGQGTRLTVV.